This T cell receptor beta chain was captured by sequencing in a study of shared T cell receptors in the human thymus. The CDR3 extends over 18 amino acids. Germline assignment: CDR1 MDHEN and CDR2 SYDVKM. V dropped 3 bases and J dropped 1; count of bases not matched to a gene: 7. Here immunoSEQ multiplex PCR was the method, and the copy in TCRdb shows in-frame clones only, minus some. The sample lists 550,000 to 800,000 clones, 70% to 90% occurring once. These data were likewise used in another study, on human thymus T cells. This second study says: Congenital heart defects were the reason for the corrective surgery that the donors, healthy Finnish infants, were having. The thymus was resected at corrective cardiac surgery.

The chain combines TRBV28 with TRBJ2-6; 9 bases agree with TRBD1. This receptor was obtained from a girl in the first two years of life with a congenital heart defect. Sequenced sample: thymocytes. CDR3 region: CASSFFEQGASGANVLTF. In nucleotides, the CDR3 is TGTGCCAGCAGTTTTTTCGAACAGGGGGCATCTGGGGCCAACGTCCTGACTTTC.